This T cell receptor (beta chain) was documented in a study of CD8 T cells in ankylosing spondylitis. Study-wide results and caveats: Typical of ankylosing spondylitis blood, it appeared, was a TCR beta motif of eight highly homologous variants.

In germline, CDR1 is DFQATT, CDR2 SNEGSKA (reference sequence). The germline V and J ends were trimmed by 2 bases and 3 bases, with 14 bases remaining between them. The CDR3 has 14 residues. TCRdb reanalysed the 5' RACE reads using MiXCR and keeps one entry per CDR3 protein. The table records some 840,000 distinct CDR3 sequences, about 11% of them present only once. This clonotype was observed a few times. Its target is unknown. This chain joins TRBV20-1 and TRBJ2-7; D assignment may be TRBD1 or TRBD2 (6 bases each). This receptor was taken from a male donor with ankylosing spondylitis. The sample taken for sequencing was blood, either unsorted or a sorted T cell fraction (not recorded which). CDR3 protein: CSARPRRGVYEQYF. The CDR3 DNA reads as TGCAGTGCTAGACCTCGAAGGGGGGTCTACGAGCAGTACTTC.